Shown below are 21 T cell receptor beta chains from a single sample sequenced in a study of spatial heterogeneity in lung cancer. Time point given: blood at routine non-recurrence follow-up after resection. Tumor, nontumor lung or frozen PBMC supplied whole RNA, sequenced without sorting. Each CDR3 protein gets one entry after TCRdb re-called the 5' RACE reads with MiXCR. The data contain about 120,000 distinct CDR3 sequences, about 12% of them singletons. The starting material was PBMCs, obtained at follow-up. Source of these receptors: a male donor with early-stage non-small cell lung cancer.

This chain joins TRBV7-9 and TRBJ1-1, with D tentatively TRBD1 (5 bases). The germline V gene has CDR1 SEHNR and CDR2 FQNEAQ (reference sequence). The CDR3 totals 13 residues. The V gene lost 5 bases and the J gene lost 1 base, with 8 bases spanning the gap. CDR3 in amino acids: CASSPTENTEAFF. The CDR3 bases are TGTGCCAGCAGCCCGACAGAGAACACTGAAGCTTTCTTT.

V gene TRBV20-1 combines with J gene TRBJ2-7, with D possibly matching TRBD1 (6 bases). Germline V gene data show CDR1 as DFQATT and CDR2 as SNEGSKA (reference sequence). CDR3 size: 12 residues. Trimming left V 3 bases short and J 3 bases short, with 9 bases between. The CDR3 DNA follows: TGCAGTGCTAGCGGACAGATCTACGAGCAGTACTTC. Encoded protein: CSASGQIYEQYF.

The rearrangement uses TRBV11-2 and TRBJ2-3; D is undetermined. Trimming stripped 1 base from V and 7 bases from J, with 9 bases between. CDR1 is SGHAT, CDR2 FQNNGV, per germline. This CDR3 contains 13 residues. Written as DNA, the CDR3 is TGTGCCAGCAGCTTAGGGCGCGTTAATACGCAGTATTTT. Translated: CASSLGRVNTQYF. The complete variable domain, with remaining parts taken from reference TRBV11-2 and TRBJ2-3, reads EAGVAQSPRYKIIEKRQSVAFWCNPISGHATLYWYQQILGQGPKLLIQFQNNGVVDDSQLPKDRFSAERLKGVDSTLKIQPAKLEDSAVYLCASSLGRVNTQYFGPGTRLTVL.

The rearrangement links TRBV28 to TRBJ2-7; 7 bases are shared with TRBD1. The length of the CDR3 is 17 residues. V shed 5 bases and J 0 bases; nucleotides not matched to a gene: 13. From germline, CDR1 is MDHEN and CDR2 SYDVKM. Here the CDR3 reads CASSPDPGQRFSYEQYF. The CDR3, as DNA: TGTGCCAGCAGTCCTGATCCGGGACAGCGATTCTCCTACGAGCAGTACTTC.

This clonotype was recorded many times. The V gene is TRBV11-2, the J gene TRBJ1-4; D gene uncertain. CDR1 SGHAT and CDR2 FQNNGV come from the germline V gene. The CDR3 is 17 amino acids. The V gene lost 1 base and the J gene lost 5 bases, with 17 bases spanning the gap. CDR3 nucleotides: TGTGCCAGCAGCTTAGCGGGATCGAGGTCCTCGAATGAAAAACTGTTTTTT. It encodes CASSLAGSRSSNEKLFF.

The CDR3 nucleotides read TGTGCCACCAGTGATTTAGGATCGGGACCGACCTACGAGCAGTACTTC. Translation: CATSDLGSGPTYEQYF. This chain joins TRBV24-1 and TRBJ2-7; D may match TRBD1 or TRBD2 (5 bases each). CDR1 is KGHDR, CDR2 SFDVKD, per germline. The CDR3 is made up of 16 amino acids. V dropped 1 base and J dropped 2 bases, with 14 bases sitting between them.

This clonotype has just a few counts. The CDR3 loop reads CSARGPTDNSPLHF. CDR3 nucleotide sequence: TGCAGTGCTAGGGGCCCGACCGACAATTCACCCCTCCACTTT. V gene TRBV20-1 combines with J gene TRBJ1-6, with D unclear. Germline CDR1 and CDR2: DFQATT and SNEGSKA (reference sequence). V was cut by 3 bases and J by 7 bases, with 13 bases left in between. The CDR3 has 14 amino acids.

The chain is built from TRBV7-8 and TRBJ2-7; 7 bases match TRBD2. Unmatched junction bases numbered 6, after V lost 5 bases and J lost 2 bases. From germline, CDR1 is SGHVS and CDR2 FQNEAQ. This CDR3 has 14 amino acids. CDR3 nucleotide sequence: TGTGCCAGCAGCGTCCTGGGACTAACCTACGAGCAGTACTTC. Translating it yields CASSVLGLTYEQYF.

This clonotype was picked up many times. The rearrangement uses TRBV12-5 and TRBJ1-2, with D hard to call. In germline, CDR1 is LGHNT, CDR2 FRNRAP. Deletions cut 3 bases from V and 3 bases from J, with 5 bases between. This CDR3 is 12 amino acids long. This CDR3 is CASGLGHYGYTF. The CDR3 DNA is TGTGCTAGTGGTTTAGGTCACTATGGCTACACCTTC.

This clonotype was detected only a few times. This rearrangement joins TRBV12-3 or TRBV12-4 to TRBJ2-1; D is unclear. Trimming took 6 bases from V and 0 from J, leaving 12 bases between them. This CDR3 has 15 residues. DNA of the CDR3: TGTGCCAGCAGCCCGATTGGGTCCTCCTACAATGAGCAGTTCTTC. This sequence encodes CASSPIGSSYNEQFF.

The J gene is TRBJ1-2, the V gene TRBV20-1; TRBD1 matches 8 bases. Germline V gene data show CDR1 as DFQATT and CDR2 as SNEGSKA (reference sequence). CDR3 length: 16 amino acids. V lost 1 base and J lost 4; bases outside the gene matches: 11. The CDR3 DNA reads TGCAGTGCTAGAGGGGCTCCTAGGACAGGGCTCTATGGCTACACCTTC. Translating gives CSARGAPRTGLYGYTF.

V is TRBV4-3 and J is TRBJ2-1; 8 bases map to TRBD2. V shed 3 bases and J 12 bases; nucleotides not matched to a gene: 10. Germline CDR1 and CDR2: LGHNA and YSLEER. The CDR3 extends over 14 amino acids. CDR3 sequence reads: CASSQASGLWGQFF. CDR3 coding DNA: TGCGCCAGCAGCCAGGCTAGCGGGCTTTGGGGGCAGTTCTTC.

This clonotype was observed many times. This chain uses TRBV9 with TRBJ1-6; D is unresolved. Trimming took 0 bases from V and 6 from J, leaving 13 bases between them. There are 16 residues in the CDR3. The germline CDR1 and CDR2 sequences are SGDLS and YYNGEE. The CDR3 loop is CASSVGDWVGNSPLHF. Written as DNA, the CDR3 is TGTGCCAGCAGCGTAGGTGACTGGGTGGGTAATTCACCCCTCCACTTT. Together with reference TRBV9 and TRBJ1-6, the CDR3 gives the full variable domain: DSGVTQTPKHLITATGQRVTLRCSPRSGDLSVYWYQQSLDQGLQFLIQYYNGEERAKGNILERFSAQQFPDLHSELNLSSLELGDSALYFCASSVGDWVGNSPLHFGNGTRLTVT.

As regards this clonotype: A much larger clone lies a single base off, so this may be a read error. The V gene is TRBV6-5, the J gene TRBJ2-7; D tentatively fits TRBD1 or TRBD2 (6 bases each). V gave up 8 bases and J gave up 5 bases, with 19 bases separating them. The CDR3 consists of 14 residues. Per germline, CDR1 MNHEY and CDR2 SVGAGI. The CDR3 loop is CASCTPGGRDEQYF. The CDR3 region has the DNA TGTGCCAGCTGTACGCCCGGGGGCCGGGACGAGCAGTACTTC.

This clonotype has only a few counts. The rearrangement uses TRBV24-1 and TRBJ2-3; D may be TRBD2 (5 bases). The V gene lost 2 bases and the J gene lost 0 bases, with 11 bases spanning the gap. Germline loops: CDR1 KGHDR, CDR2 SFDVKD. The CDR3 covers 16 residues. In DNA, the CDR3 is TGTGCCACCAGTGATTCTCAGAGCGGCAGCACAGATACGCAGTATTTT. Protein sequence: CATSDSQSGSTDTQYF.

This clonotype was found a few times. V and J are TRBV10-3 and TRBJ1-3, with D possibly TRBD1 on 5 matching bases. The CDR3 is 15 amino acids. The germline CDR1 and CDR2 sequences are ENHRY and SYGVKD. V lost 7 bases and J lost 0, with 13 bases in between. The CDR3 bases are TGTGCCATCAAAAGGGACTCTAACTCTGGAAACACCATATATTTT. Protein sequence: CAIKRDSNSGNTIYF.

This clonotype came up a few times. V usage is TRBV20-1 and J usage is TRBJ1-6, with 11 nucleotides matching TRBD1. Germline V lookup: CDR1 DFQATT, CDR2 SNEGSKA (reference sequence). With 1 base clipped from V and 7 bases from J, the junction kept 6 bases outside the gene matches. This CDR3 spans 16 amino acids. The CDR3 is CSARGRTGGANSPLHF. CDR3 DNA sequence: TGCAGTGCTAGAGGAAGGACAGGGGGCGCGAATTCACCCCTCCACTTT.

There are a few counts of this clonotype. The chain is built from TRBV4-2 and TRBJ1-3; no clear D. V lost 0 bases and J 4 bases, leaving 10 bases between the germline ends. The CDR3 is made up of 15 amino acids. CDR1 and CDR2 from the germline V gene are LGHNA and YNFKEQ. The CDR3 loop reads CASSQDPRGGNTIYF. In DNA form, the CDR3 reads TGTGCCAGCAGCCAAGACCCACGAGGAGGAAACACCATATATTTT.

This clonotype was observed at least ten times. The chain recombines TRBV11-2 with TRBJ2-3; D is perhaps TRBD1 (5 bases). CDR3 size: 14 residues. Trimming removed 2 bases from V and 4 bases from J, with 10 bases in between. The germline gives CDR1 SGHAT, CDR2 FQNNGV. This chain's CDR3 is CASSLYQGADTQYF. CDR3 nucleotides: TGTGCCAGCAGCTTATACCAAGGGGCAGATACGCAGTATTTT. The variable domain in full, with the rest retrieved from reference TRBV11-2 and TRBJ2-3, is EAGVAQSPRYKIIEKRQSVAFWCNPISGHATLYWYQQILGQGPKLLIQFQNNGVVDDSQLPKDRFSAERLKGVDSTLKIQPAKLEDSAVYLCASSLYQGADTQYFGPGTRLTVL.

This chain uses TRBV12-5 with TRBJ2-6; D not certain. CDR1 and CDR2 (germline): LGHNT, FRNRAP. This CDR3 is 16 amino acids long. Trimming cost V 0 bases and J 1 base, with 7 bases left between them. CDR3 sequence (DNA): TGTGCTAGTGGTTTGGTATTGGGGTCTGGGGCCAACGTCCTGACTTTC. Translating gives CASGLVLGSGANVLTF.

The genes are TRBV28 and TRBJ2-2, with 12 bases aligning to TRBD1. The CDR3 contains 18 residues. Germline V gives CDR1 MDHEN, CDR2 SYDVKM. V was pared by 6 bases and J by 3 bases, with 11 bases of the junction left unmatched. The CDR3 loop is CASRRRDRGRFHTGELFF. The DNA of the CDR3 is TGTGCCAGCAGACGCCGGGACAGGGGGCGTTTTCACACCGGGGAGCTGTTTTTT.